This TCR beta chain came from a study of blood T cell repertoires in COVID-19. Across the whole study: Samples of COVID-19 (acute and convalescent) were obtained from the United States, Italy and Spain. From T cells, B-cell-depleted T cells, or PBMCs came the material, which was cDNA or gDNA.

How the authors handled the data: Nucleated cell number was recorded as an estimate derived from reference gene primer amplification. The assay was immunoSEQ multiplex PCR, and TCRdb's table has in-frame clones only and misses some. The D gene and trimming were derived from the DNA, and the V and J assignments and clone size from that table. In the table there are approximately 69,000 clones, more than 70% of which are singletons. Germline CDR1 and CDR2: LNHNV and YYDKDF (reference sequence). The CDR3 totals 17 residues. V was pared by 3 bases and J by 2 bases, with 9 bases of the junction left unmatched.

Material for sequencing was peripheral blood. This TCR was sampled from a human donor in a cohort sampled during active COVID-19. V and J are TRBV15 and TRBJ1-5; 8 bases fit TRBD1. In DNA, the CDR3 is TGTGCCACCAGCAGTTCCGACAGGGGTTATCGCAATCAGCCCCAGCATTTT. As protein: CATSSSDRGYRNQPQHF.